The text below deals with one T cell receptor beta chain. This sample stems from a study of blood T cell repertoires in COVID-19. Turning to the study itself: Samples of COVID-19 (acute and convalescent) were obtained from the United States, Italy and Spain. T cells, B-cell-depleted T cells, or PBMCs supplied cDNA or gDNA.

In the original analysis: Nucleated cell counts were estimated from reference gene primer amplification. Assay used: immunoSEQ multiplex PCR; TCRdb lists only in-frame clones, some missing. The V and J calls and clone size are taken from that table; D and trimming were inferred from the DNA. The sample lists about 360,000 clones; around 87% were seen once. The junction had 11 bases not matched to a gene; V was cut back by 3 bases and J by 2 bases. CDR3 length equals 19 residues. The germline V gene encodes CDR1 GTSNPN and CDR2 SVGIG (reference sequence). The V and J genes are TRBV30 and TRBJ1-6; 12 bases align to TRBD1. The TCR originated in a human donor in a cohort sampled during active COVID-19. Sequenced sample: peripheral blood. This CDR3 reads CAWRNRDRGRNAYNSPLHF. In nucleotides, the CDR3 is TGTGCCTGGAGGAACCGGGACAGGGGGCGGAATGCCTATAATTCACCCCTCCACTTT.